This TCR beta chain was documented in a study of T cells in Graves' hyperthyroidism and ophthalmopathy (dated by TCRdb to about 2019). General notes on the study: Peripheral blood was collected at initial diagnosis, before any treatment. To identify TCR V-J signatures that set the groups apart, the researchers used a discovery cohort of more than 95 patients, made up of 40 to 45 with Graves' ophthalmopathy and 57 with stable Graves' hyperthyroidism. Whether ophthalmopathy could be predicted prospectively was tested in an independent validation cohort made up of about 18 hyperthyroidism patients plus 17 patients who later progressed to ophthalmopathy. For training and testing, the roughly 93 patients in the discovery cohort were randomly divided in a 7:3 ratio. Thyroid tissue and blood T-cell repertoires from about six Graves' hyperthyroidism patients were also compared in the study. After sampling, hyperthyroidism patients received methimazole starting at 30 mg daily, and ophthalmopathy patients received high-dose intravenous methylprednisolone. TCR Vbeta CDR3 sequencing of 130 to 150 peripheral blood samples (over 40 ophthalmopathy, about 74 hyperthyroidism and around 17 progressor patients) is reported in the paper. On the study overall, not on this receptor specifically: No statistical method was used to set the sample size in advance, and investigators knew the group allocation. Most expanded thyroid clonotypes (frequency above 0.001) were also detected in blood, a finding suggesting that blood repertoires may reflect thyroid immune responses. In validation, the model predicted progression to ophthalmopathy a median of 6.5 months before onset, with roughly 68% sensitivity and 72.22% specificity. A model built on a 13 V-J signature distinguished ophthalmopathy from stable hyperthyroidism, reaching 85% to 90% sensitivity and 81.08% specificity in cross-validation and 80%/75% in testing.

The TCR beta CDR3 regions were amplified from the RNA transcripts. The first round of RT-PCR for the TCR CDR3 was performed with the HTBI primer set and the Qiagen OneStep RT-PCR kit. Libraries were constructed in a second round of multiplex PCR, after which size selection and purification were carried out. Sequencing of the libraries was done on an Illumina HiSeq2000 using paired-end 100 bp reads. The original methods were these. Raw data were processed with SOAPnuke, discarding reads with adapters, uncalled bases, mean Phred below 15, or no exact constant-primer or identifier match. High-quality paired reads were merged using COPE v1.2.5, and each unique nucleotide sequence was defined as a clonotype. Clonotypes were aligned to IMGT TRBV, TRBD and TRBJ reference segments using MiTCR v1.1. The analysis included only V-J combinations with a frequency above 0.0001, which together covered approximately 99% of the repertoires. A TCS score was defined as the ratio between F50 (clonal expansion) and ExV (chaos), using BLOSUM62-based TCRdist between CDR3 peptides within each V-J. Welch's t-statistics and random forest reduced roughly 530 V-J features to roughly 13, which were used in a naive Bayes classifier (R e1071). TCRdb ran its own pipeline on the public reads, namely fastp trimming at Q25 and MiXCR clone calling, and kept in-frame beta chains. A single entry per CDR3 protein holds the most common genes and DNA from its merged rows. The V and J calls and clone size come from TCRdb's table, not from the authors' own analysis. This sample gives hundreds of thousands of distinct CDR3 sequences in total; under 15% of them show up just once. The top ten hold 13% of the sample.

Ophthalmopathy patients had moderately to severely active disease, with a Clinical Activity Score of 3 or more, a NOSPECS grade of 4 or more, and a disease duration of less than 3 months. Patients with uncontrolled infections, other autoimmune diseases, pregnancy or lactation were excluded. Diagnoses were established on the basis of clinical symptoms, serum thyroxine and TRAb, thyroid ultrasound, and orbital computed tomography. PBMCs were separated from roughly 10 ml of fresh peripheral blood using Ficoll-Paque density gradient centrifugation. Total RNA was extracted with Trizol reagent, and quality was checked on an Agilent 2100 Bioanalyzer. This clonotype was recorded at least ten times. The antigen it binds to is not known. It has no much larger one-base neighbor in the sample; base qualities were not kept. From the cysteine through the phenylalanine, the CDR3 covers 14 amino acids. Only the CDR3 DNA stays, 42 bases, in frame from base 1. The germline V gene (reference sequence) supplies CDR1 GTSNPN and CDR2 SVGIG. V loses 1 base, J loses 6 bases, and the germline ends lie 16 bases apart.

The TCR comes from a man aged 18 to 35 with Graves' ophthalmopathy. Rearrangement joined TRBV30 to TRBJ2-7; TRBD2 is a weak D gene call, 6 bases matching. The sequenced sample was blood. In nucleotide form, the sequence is TGTGCCTGGAGTGGGAGGGGTAAGGTCCTCGAGCAGTACTTC. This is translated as CAWSGRGKVLEQYF.